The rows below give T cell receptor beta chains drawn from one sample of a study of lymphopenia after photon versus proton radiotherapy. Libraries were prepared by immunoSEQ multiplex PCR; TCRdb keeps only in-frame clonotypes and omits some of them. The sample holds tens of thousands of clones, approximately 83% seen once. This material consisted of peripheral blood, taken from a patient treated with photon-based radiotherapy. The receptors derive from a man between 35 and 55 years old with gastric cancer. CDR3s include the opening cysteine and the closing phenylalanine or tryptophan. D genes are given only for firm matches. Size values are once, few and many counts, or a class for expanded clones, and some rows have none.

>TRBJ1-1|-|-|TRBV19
CASTPSGLTEAFF
TGTGCCAGTACCCCGAGTGGACTGACTGAAGCTTTCTTT
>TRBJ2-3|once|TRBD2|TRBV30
CAFQRGVGNTQYF
TGTGCCTTCCAGCGGGGGGTGGGGAATACGCAGTATTTT
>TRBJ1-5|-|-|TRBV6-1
CASSAGFGNQPQHF
TGTGCCAGCAGTGCGGGGTTTGGCAATCAGCCCCAGCATTTT
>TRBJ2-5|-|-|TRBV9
CASSVYRTGTETQYF
TGTGCCAGCAGCGTATACCGAACGGGTACCGAGACCCAGTACTTC
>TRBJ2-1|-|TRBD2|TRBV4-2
CASSQEGGSGGVGRNEQFF
TGTGCCAGCAGCCAAGAAGGGGGAAGCGGGGGCGTAGGGCGCAATGAGCAGTTCTTC
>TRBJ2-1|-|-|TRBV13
CASSSRGGGYNEQFF
TGTGCCAGCAGCTCGCGGGGTGGAGGGTACAATGAGCAGTTCTTC
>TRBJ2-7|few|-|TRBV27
CASRRGAGEQYF
TGTGCCAGCAGGAGGGGGGCGGGGGAGCAGTACTTC
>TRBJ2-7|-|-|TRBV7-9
CASSPTGSYEQYF
TGTGCCAGCAGCCCGACAGGATCCTACGAGCAGTACTTC
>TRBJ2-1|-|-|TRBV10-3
CAISDRTANNEQFF
TGTGCCATCAGTGACCGGACGGCTAACAATGAGCAGTTCTTC
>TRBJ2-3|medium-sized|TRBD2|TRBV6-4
CASSDGGGATDTQYF
TGTGCCAGCAGTGACGGCGGGGGAGCGACAGATACGCAGTATTTT
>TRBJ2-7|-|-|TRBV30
CAWGPRGARSYEQYF
TGTGCCTGGGGGCCTCGGGGGGCTAGGTCCTACGAGCAGTACTTC
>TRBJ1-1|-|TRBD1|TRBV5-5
CASSPDRVREAFF
TGTGCCAGCAGCCCGGACAGGGTTCGGGAAGCTTTCTTT
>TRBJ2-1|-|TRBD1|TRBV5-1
CASSLGQGDNEQFF
TGCGCCAGCAGCTTGGGACAGGGCGACAATGAGCAGTTCTTC
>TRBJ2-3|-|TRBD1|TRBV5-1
CASSFVEGQGIYTQYF
TGCGCCAGCAGCTTCGTGGAGGGACAGGGGATATATACGCAGTATTTT
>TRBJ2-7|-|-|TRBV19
CASSIGKSSGEQYF
TGTGCCAGTAGTATCGGTAAATCAAGTGGCGAGCAGTACTTC
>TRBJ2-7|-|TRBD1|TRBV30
CAQAPGQGGEQYF
TGTGCCCAAGCCCCCGGACAGGGGGGGGAGCAGTACTTC